This T cell receptor beta chain was sequenced during a study of T-cell reconstitution after alpha-beta-depleted transplantation in children. Study results and caveats: Recipient T cells and thymic progenitors that survived were the source of the high TCRbeta diversity seen at day 60 in some patients. As was reported, about two months after transplant, alpha-beta T cells came from several hundred expanded graft clones. At the one-year point after transplant, T-cell counts and TCRbeta diversity were found to come mostly from T cells that had been newly produced.

This clonotype was found a few times. Its antigen is unidentified. The length of the CDR3 is 13 residues. Per the germline V gene, CDR1 is ENHRY and CDR2 is SYGVKD. Trimming took 4 bases from V and 6 from J; bases not matched to a gene: 6. Unique molecular identifiers were incorporated during preparation of the TCRbeta library. TCRdb ran MiXCR on the PCR reads and lists one entry per CDR3 protein. The repertoire has fewer than 1 million distinct CDR3 sequences, 15% to 20% of them found once; the top ten carry approximately 4.5%. The clonotype was recovered from a male patient aged 10-17 years who had a stem cell transplant for acute lymphoblastic leukemia, so the T cells may come from the graft donor. V is TRBV10-3 and J is TRBJ2-7, with 7 bases fitting TRBD1. This specimen consisted of PBMCs, mostly from graft donor cells, obtained 360 days after TCRalphabeta/CD19-depleted stem cell transplant. The DNA for the CDR3 is TGTGCCATCAGTGGACAGGGTACGGTCGAGCAGTACTTC. Amino acid sequence: CAISGQGTVEQYF.